This T cell receptor (beta chain) was obtained from a study of shared clonotypes between healthy human individuals. The overall study: The people who gave samples were a couple of women and three men aged 18 to 49.

General observations from the study: When compared with the clonotypes that were shared by all four sorted-subset donors, the non-shared clonotypes turned out to have lower generation probabilities.

V lost 2 bases and J lost 4, with 16 bases in between. The CDR3 is made up of 16 amino acids. Per germline, CDR1 MNHEY and CDR2 SVGAGI. Only in-frame clones appear in the TCRdb table, and some are missing; sequencing was by immunoSEQ multiplex PCR. The sample holds about 660,000 clones; approximately 79% are singletons and the top ten take approximately 1.6%. Note on this clone: Its target is unknown.

The V and J genes are TRBV6-5 and TRBJ2-3; D gene uncertain. The receptor comes from a woman between 25 and 40 years old in good health. The sample taken for sequencing was memory CD4+ T cells sorted from blood. Subset of the sample: CD45RA-negative fraction. The CDR3 nucleotides are TGTGCCAGCAGTTACATGAACGACCCCGGAGCAGATACGCAGTATTTT. Protein sequence: CASSYMNDPGADTQYF.